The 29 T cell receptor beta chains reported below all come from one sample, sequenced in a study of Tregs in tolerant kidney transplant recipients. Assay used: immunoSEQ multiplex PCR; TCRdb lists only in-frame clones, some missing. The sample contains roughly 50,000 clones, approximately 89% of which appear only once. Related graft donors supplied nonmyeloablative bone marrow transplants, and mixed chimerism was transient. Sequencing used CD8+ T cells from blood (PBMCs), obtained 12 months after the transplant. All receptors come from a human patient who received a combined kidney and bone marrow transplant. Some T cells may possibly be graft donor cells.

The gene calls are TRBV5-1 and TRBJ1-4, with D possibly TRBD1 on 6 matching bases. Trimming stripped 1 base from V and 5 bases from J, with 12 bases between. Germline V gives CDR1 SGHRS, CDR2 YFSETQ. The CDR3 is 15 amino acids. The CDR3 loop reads CASSLWGGGNEKLFF. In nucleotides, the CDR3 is TGCGCCAGCAGCTTGTGGGGGGGCGGGAATGAAAAACTGTTTTTT.

DNA of the CDR3: TGCGCCAGCAGCTTCCCCCCTTCAGATACGCAGTATTTT. It specifies CASSFPPSDTQYF. The chain links TRBV5-1 to TRBJ2-3; unclear D gene. Germline V gene sequence: CDR1 SGHRS, CDR2 YFSETQ. Trimming removed 2 bases from V and 4 bases from J, with 8 bases in between. CDR3 length: 13 amino acids.

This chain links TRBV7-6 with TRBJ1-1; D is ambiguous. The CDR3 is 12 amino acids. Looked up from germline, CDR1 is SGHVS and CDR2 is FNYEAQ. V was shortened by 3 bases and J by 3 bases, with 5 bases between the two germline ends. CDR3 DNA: TGTGCCAGCAGCTTTCCCGACACTGAAGCTTTCTTT. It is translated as CASSFPDTEAFF.

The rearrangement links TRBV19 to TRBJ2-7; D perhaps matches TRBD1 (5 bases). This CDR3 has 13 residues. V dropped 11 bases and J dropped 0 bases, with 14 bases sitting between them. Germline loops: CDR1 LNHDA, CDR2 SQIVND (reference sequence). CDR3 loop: CAAQGYNSYEQYF. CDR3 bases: TGTGCCGCGCAGGGATACAACTCCTACGAGCAGTACTTC.

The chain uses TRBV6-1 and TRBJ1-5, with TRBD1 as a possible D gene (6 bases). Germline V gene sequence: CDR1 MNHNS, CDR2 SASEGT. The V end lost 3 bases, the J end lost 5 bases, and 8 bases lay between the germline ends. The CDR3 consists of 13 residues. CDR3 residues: CASSEAGDQPQHF. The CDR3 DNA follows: TGTGCCAGCAGTGAGGCAGGGGATCAGCCCCAGCATTTT.

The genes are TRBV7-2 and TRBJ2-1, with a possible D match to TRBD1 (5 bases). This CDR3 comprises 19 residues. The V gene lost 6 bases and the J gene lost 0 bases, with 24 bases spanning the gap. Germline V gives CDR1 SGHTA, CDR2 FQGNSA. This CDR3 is CASRSPPTGAHASYNEQFF. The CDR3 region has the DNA TGTGCCAGCAGGTCCCCACCGACTGGGGCCCATGCCTCCTACAATGAGCAGTTCTTC.

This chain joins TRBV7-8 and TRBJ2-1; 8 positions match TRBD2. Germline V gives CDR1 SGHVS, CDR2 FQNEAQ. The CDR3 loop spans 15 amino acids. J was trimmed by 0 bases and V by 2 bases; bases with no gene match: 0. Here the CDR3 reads CASSLSGSSYNEQFF. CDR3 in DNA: TGTGCCAGCAGCTTAAGCGGGAGCTCCTACAATGAGCAGTTCTTC.

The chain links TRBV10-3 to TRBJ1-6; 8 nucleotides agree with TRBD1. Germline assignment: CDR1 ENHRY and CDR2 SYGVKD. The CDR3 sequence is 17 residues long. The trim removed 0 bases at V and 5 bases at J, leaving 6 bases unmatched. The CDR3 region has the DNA TGTGCCATCAGTGAGTCGCGGCAGGGGGCCAATAATTCACCCCTCCACTTT. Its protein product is CAISESRQGANNSPLHF.

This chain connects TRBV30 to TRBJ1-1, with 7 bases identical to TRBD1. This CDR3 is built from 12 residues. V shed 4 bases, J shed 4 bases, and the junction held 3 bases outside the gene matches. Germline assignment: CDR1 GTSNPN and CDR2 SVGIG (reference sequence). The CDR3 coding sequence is TGTGCCTGGACAGGGGGTTTCACTGAAGCTTTCTTT. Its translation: CAWTGGFTEAFF. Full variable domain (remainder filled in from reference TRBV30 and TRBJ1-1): SQTIHQWPATLVQPVGSPLSLECTVEGTSNPNLYWYRQAAGRGLQLLFYSVGIGQISSEVPQNLSASRPQDRQFILSSKKLLLSDSGFYLCAWTGGFTEAFFGQGTRLTVV.

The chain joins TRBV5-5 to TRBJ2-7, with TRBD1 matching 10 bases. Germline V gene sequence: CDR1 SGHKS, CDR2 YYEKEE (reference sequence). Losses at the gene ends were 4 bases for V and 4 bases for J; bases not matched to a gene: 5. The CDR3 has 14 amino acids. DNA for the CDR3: TGTGCCAGCAGCCCGCGACAGGGGGCTTACGAGCAGTACTTC. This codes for CASSPRQGAYEQYF.

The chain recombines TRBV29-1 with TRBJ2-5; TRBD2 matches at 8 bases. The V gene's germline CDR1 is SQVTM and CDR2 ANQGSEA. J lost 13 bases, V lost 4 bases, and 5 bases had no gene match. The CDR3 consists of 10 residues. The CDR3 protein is CSVVLGTRYF. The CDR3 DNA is TGCAGCGTTGTTCTGGGGACTAGGTACTTC.

This CDR3 is CASSSQTSALYF. DNA of the CDR3: TGTGCCAGCAGCTCGCAGACTAGCGCCTTGTACTTC. J is TRBJ2-5 and V is TRBV13; TRBD2 aligns across 8 bases. CDR3 length equals 12 residues. With 4 bases clipped from V and 13 bases from J, the junction kept 8 bases outside the gene matches. CDR1 and CDR2 (germline): PRHDT, FYEKMQ (reference sequence).

This CDR3 is CASSHRGGVEFF. CDR3 nucleotides: TGTGCCAGCAGCCACAGGGGGGGCGTCGAGTTCTTC. The chain couples TRBV13 to TRBJ2-1; D possibly corresponds to TRBD1 (8 bases). In germline, CDR1 is PRHDT, CDR2 FYEKMQ (reference sequence). Trimming removed 5 bases at V and 14 bases at J, with 16 bases between. There are 12 residues in the CDR3.

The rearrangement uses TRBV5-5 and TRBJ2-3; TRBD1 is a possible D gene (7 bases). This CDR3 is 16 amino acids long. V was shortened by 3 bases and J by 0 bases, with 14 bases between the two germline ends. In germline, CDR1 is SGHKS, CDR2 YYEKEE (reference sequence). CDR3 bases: TGTGCCAGCAGCTCGAGGAGGGGGCGCAGCACAGATACGCAGTATTTT. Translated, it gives CASSSRRGRSTDTQYF.

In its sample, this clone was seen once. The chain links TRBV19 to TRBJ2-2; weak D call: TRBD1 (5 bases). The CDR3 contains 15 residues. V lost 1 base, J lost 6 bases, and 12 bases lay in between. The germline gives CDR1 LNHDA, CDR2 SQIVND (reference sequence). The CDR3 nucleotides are TGTGCCAGTAGTATAGGTGGCAGGGCAGCCGGGGAGCTGTTTTTT. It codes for CASSIGGRAAGELFF.

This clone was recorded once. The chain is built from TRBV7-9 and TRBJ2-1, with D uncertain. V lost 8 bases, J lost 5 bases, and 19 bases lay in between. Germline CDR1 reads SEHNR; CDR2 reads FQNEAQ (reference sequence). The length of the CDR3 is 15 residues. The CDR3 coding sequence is TGTGCCAGCTTCTCAGGATCGATCTATCACAATGAGCAGTTCTTC. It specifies CASFSGSIYHNEQFF. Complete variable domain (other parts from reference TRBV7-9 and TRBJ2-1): DTGVSQNPRHKITKRGQNVTFRCDPISEHNRLYWYRQTLGQGPEFLTYFQNEAQLEKSRLLSDRFSAERPKGSFSTLEIQRTEQGDSAMYLCASFSGSIYHNEQFFGPGTRLTVL.

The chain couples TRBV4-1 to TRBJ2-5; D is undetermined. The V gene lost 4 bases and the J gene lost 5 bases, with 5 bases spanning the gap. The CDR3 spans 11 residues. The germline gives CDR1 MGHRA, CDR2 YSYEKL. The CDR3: CASSLGETQYF. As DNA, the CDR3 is TGCGCCAGCAGCCTGGGCGAGACCCAGTACTTC.

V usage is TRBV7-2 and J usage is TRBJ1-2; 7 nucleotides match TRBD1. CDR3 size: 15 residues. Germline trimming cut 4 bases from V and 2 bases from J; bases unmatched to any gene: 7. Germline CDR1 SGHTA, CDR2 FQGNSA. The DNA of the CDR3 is TGTGCCAGCAGCTACCCCCCGGACAGGAACTATGGCTACACCTTC. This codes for CASSYPPDRNYGYTF.

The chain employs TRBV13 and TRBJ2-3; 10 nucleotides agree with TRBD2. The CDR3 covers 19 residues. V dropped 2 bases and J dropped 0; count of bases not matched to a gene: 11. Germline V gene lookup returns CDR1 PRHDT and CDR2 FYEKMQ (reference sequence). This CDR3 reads CASSLTSSGGLTSTDTQYF. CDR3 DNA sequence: TGTGCCAGCAGCTTAACGTCTAGCGGGGGCTTAACTAGCACAGATACGCAGTATTTT.

CDR3 amino acids: CAWSAGSSSSYNEQFF. The CDR3 region has the DNA TGTGCCTGGAGTGCCGGGAGTTCAAGCTCCTACAATGAGCAGTTCTTC. The chain carries TRBV30 and TRBJ2-1, with a tentative D call TRBD2 (6 bases). V lost 1 base and J lost 0, with 13 bases in between. From germline, CDR1 is GTSNPN and CDR2 SVGIG (reference sequence). CDR3 length: 16 residues.

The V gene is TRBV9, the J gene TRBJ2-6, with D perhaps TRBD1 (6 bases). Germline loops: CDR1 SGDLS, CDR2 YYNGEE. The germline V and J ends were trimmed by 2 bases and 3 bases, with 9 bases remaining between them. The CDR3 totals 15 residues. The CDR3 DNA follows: TGTGCCAGCAGCGTGGCAGGGGATGGGGCCAACGTCCTGACTTTC. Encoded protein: CASSVAGDGANVLTF.

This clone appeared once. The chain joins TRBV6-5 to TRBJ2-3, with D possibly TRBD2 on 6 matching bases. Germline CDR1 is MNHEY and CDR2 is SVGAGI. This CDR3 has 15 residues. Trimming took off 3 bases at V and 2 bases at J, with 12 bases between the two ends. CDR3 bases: TGTGCCAGCAGTTATCAGGAGGGCAACACAGATACGCAGTATTTT. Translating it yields CASSYQEGNTDTQYF.

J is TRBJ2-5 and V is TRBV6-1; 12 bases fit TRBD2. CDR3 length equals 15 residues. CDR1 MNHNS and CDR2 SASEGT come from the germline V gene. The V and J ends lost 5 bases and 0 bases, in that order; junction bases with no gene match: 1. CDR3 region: CASSRLAGDQETQYF. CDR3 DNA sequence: TGTGCCAGCAGTCGACTAGCGGGGGACCAAGAGACCCAGTACTTC.

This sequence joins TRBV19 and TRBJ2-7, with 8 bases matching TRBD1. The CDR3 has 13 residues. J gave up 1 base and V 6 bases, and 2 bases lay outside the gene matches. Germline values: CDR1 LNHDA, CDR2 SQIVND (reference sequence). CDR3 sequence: CASSQGASYEQYF. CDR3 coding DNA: TGTGCCAGTAGCCAGGGGGCGTCCTACGAGCAGTACTTC.

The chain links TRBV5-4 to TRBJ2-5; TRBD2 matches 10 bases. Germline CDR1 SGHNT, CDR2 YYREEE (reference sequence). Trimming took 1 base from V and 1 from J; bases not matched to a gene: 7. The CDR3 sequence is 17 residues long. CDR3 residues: CASSLRLAGHLQETQYF. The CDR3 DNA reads TGTGCCAGCAGCTTGCGACTAGCGGGTCACCTCCAAGAGACCCAGTACTTC.

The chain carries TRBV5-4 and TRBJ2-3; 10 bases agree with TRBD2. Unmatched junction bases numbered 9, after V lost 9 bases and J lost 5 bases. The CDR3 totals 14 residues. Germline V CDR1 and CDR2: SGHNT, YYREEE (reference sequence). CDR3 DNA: TGTGCCACCCAAGCGGGAGGGCCGCTAGATACGCAGTATTTT. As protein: CATQAGGPLDTQYF.

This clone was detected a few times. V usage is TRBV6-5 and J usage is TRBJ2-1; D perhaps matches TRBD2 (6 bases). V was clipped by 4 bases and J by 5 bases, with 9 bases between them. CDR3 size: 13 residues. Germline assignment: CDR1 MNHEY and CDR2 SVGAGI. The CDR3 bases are TGTGCCAGCAGTTTGTTAGCGGACAATGAGCAGTTCTTC. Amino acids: CASSLLADNEQFF.

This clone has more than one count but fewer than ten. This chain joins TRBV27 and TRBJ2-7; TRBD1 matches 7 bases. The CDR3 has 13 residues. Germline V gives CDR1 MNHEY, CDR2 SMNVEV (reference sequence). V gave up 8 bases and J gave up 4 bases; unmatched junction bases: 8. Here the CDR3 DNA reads TGTGCCAGCCGATCGACAGGGTGGTACGAGCAGTACTTC. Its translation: CASRSTGWYEQYF.

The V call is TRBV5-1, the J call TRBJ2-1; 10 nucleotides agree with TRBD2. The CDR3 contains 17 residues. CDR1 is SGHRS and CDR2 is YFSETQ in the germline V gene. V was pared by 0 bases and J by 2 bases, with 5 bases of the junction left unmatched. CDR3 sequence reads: CASSLDHTSGAYNEQFF. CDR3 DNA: TGCGCCAGCAGCTTGGACCATACTAGCGGGGCCTACAATGAGCAGTTCTTC.